Presented here are 2 T cell receptor beta chains from one specimen sequenced in a study of cytomegalovirus exposure and HLA in healthy donors. 13 Jbeta primers and 60 Vbeta primers were used for the PCR. Sequencing used immunoSEQ multiplex PCR; TCRdb keeps in-frame clones, though not all of them. Counted here are 180,000 or so clones, 77% occurring once; the ten biggest clones make up more than 1.4%. Sequencing was performed on PBMCs. The source of these receptors is a man younger than 30 in good health and CMV-seronegative.

The CDR3 loop is CASIPHPLATYEQYF. The DNA of the CDR3 is TGTGCCAGCATCCCTCACCCCCTAGCGACCTACGAGCAGTACTTC. This chain joins TRBV5-4 and TRBJ2-7; possible D gene TRBD2, 6 bases. This CDR3 contains 15 residues. Germline CDR1 SGHNT, CDR2 YYREEE (reference sequence). Trimming cost V 6 bases and J 2 bases, with 18 bases left between them.

A single count supports this clone. The rearrangement uses TRBV21-1 and TRBJ2-7; TRBD1, the table's D call, was not compared with the DNA. TRBV21-1 represents a pseudogene. The CDR3 has 19 residues. Here the CDR3 reads CASSNLTPERDSYTYEQYF. DNA of the CDR3: TGTGCCAGCAGCAACCTAACTCCCGAACGCGACAGTTACACCTACGAGCAGTACTTC.